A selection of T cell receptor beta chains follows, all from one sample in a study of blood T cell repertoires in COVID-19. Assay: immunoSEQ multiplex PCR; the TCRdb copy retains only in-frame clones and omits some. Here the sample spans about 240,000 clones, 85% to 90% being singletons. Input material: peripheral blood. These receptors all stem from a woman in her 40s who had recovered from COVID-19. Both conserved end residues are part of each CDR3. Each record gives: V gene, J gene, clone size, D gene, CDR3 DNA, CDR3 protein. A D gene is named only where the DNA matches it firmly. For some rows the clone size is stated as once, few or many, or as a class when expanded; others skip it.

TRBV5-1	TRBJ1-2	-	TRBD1	TGCGCCAGCAGCTTGGGCTTGACAGGGCGGACGGATGGCTACACCTTC	CASSLGLTGRTDGYTF
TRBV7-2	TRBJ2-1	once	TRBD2	TGTGCCAGCAGCTCCCGGGGCGGGGGCTCCTACAATGAGCAGTTCTTC	CASSSRGGGSYNEQFF
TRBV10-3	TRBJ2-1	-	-	TGTGCCATCAGTCGGGAAACCTACAATGAGCAGTTCTTC	CAISRETYNEQFF
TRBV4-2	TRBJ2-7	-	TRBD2	TGTGCCAGCAGCCCCCCCGGGTTAGCGGGAGGGCAATTCTACGAGCAGTACTTC	CASSPPGLAGGQFYEQYF
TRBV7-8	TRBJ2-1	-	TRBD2	TGTGCCAGCCGCGGGCCTAGCGGATCCCCCCTAGGCCGTGAGCAGTTCTTC	CASRGPSGSPLGREQFF
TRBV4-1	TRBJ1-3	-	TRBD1	TGCGCCAGCAGCCCGGAAAGCCCGGGACAGAGCTCTGGAAACACCATATATTTT	CASSPESPGQSSGNTIYF
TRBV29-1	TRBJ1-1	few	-	TGCAGCGTTGAAGCGGGGGTCGCTGAAGCTTTCTTT	CSVEAGVAEAFF
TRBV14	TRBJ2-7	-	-	TGTGCCAGCAGCCAAGCGGTAGCGGAGACCCCCTACGAGCAGTACTTC	CASSQAVAETPYEQYF
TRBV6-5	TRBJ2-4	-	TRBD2	TGTGCCAGCAGTTATGGGGCTAGCGGGGCCCCGGACATTCAGTACTTC	CASSYGASGAPDIQYF
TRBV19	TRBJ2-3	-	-	TGTGCCAGTAGTCCCCGCCTGGGTGAGGCGCAGTATTTT	CASSPRLGEAQYF
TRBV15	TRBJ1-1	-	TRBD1	TGTGCCACCAGCGCCCGGACAGGGGCCAACACTGAAGCTTTCTTT	CATSARTGANTEAFF
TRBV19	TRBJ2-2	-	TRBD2	TGTGCCAGTAGTATAGGCGGGCTAGCGGGGGCTAACACCGGGGAGCTGTTTTTT	CASSIGGLAGANTGELFF
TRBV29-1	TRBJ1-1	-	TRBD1	TGCAGCGCCCGACAGGGGGTTGCGTTGAACACTGAAGCTTTCTTT	CSARQGVALNTEAFF
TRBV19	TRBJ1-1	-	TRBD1	TGTGCCAGTAGTATTGCCGGGACAGGGGTTGACACTGAAGCTTTCTTT	CASSIAGTGVDTEAFF
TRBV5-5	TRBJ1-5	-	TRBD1	TGTGCCAGCAGCTTGGACAGGGGAGGCAATCAGCCCCAGCATTTT	CASSLDRGGNQPQHF
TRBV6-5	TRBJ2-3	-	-	TGTGCCAGCAGTTACTCAGGGGACAACACAGATACGCAGTATTTT	CASSYSGDNTDTQYF
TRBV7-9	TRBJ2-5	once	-	TGTGCCAGCAGCCCCCTCGCGGGGAGTGAGACCCAGTACTTC	CASSPLAGSETQYF
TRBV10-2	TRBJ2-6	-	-	TGCGCCAGCAGTGAGCCGGGGTCTGGGGCCAACGTCCTGACTTTC	CASSEPGSGANVLTF
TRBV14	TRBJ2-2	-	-	TGTGCCAGCAGCACGCGGACTCACACCGGGGAGCTGTTTTTT	CASSTRTHTGELFF
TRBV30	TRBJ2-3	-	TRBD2	TGTGCCATCAGCGGGAATGGAGATACGCAGTATTTT	CAISGNGDTQYF
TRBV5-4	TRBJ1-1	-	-	TGTGCCAGCAGCTTGGGGGGGCTGAACACTGAAGCTTTCTTT	CASSLGGLNTEAFF
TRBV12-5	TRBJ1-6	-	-	TGTGCTAGTGCCCCTGGTGGGCCGGGGGGTCTTCCCCTCCACTTT	CASAPGGPGGLPLHF
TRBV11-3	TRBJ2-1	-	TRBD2	TGTGCCAGCACCTGGGGGACTAGCGGCCCGGGGGAGCAGTTCTTC	CASTWGTSGPGEQFF
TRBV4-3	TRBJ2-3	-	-	TGCGCCAGCAGCCCCATCACGGGAAGCACAGATACGCAGTATTTT	CASSPITGSTDTQYF
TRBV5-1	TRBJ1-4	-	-	TGCGCCAGCAGCTTGGGGGACATGGCAGCGGGGGAAAAACTGTTTTTT	CASSLGDMAAGEKLFF
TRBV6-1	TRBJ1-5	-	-	TGTGCCAGCAGTGAAGCGGGCGGAGGCCATCAGCCCCAGCATTTT	CASSEAGGGHQPQHF
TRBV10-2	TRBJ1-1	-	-	TGCGCCAGCAGATACCAGGACACCAACACTGAAGCTTTCTTT	CASRYQDTNTEAFF
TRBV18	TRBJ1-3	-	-	TGTGCCAGCTCACCACCGAACAAGGGGTCCTCTGGAAACACCATATATTTT	CASSPPNKGSSGNTIYF
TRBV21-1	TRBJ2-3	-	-	TGTGCCACCATGGGGGAGGACCAGGGTACGCAGTATTTT	CATMGEDQGTQYF
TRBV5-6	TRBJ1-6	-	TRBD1	TGTGCCAGCAGCTTGGGACAGGGGACATACCCAGTGGCCCTCCACTTT	CASSLGQGTYPVALHF
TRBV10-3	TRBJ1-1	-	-	TGTGCCATCACCTCAGGGGAAACGACTGAAGCTTTCTTT	CAITSGETTEAFF
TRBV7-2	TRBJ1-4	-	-	TGTGCCAGCAGCTTATTCGGGGTCGGGGCTAATGAAAAACTGTTTTTT	CASSLFGVGANEKLFF
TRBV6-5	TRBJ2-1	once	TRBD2	TGTGCCAGCAGCACGACTAGCGGCATAAACAATGAGCAGTTCTTC	CASSTTSGINNEQFF
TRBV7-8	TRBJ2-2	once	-	TGTGCCAGCAGCTTTCTCCGGAACACCGGGGAGCTGTTTTTT	CASSFLRNTGELFF
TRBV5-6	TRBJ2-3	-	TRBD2	TGTGCCAGCAGCTTGACGTGGGGACTAGCGGGGGACACAGATACGCAGTATTTT	CASSLTWGLAGDTDTQYF
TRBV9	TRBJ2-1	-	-	TGTGCCAGCAGCCCTCGGGGAGCGATCAATGAGCAGTTCTTC	CASSPRGAINEQFF
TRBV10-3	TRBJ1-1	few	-	TGTGCCATCAGTCCGGGACAAAGAAACACTGAAGCTTTCTTT	CAISPGQRNTEAFF
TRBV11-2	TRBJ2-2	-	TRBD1	TGTGCCAGCACCCAACCGGGACAGGTGAACACCGGGGAGCTGTTTTTT	CASTQPGQVNTGELFF
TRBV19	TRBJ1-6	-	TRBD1	TGTGCCAGTAGCCACGGGACAGCGGCCCATAATTCACCCCTCCACTTT	CASSHGTAAHNSPLHF
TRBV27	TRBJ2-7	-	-	TGTGCCAGCAGTTTATCGAGTGCCCCGACAGGCTCTTGGGAGCAGTACTTC	CASSLSSAPTGSWEQYF
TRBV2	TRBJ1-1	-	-	TGTGCCAGCAGTGAAGGGGGGCCGAACACTGAAGCTTTCTTT	CASSEGGPNTEAFF
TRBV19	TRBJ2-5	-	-	TGTGCCAGTAGTACCGGGCCCGGGGGGACCCAGTACTTC	CASSTGPGGTQYF
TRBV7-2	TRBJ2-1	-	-	TGTGCCAGCAGCTTGCGGCCCAAGGATGAGCAGTTCTTC	CASSLRPKDEQFF
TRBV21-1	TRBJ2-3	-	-	TGTGCCAGCAGCCCCCCGGGGGGGGGCCGCAGCCCCACAGATACGCAGTATTTT	CASSPPGGGRSPTDTQYF
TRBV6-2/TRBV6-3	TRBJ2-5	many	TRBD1	TGTGCCAGCAGTCAGGGGGAAAAAGAGACCCAGTACTTC	CASSQGEKETQYF
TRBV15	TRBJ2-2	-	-	TGTGCCACCAGCAGAGAGGGACTCAACACCGGGGAGCTGTTTTTT	CATSREGLNTGELFF
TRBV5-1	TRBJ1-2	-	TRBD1	TGCGCCAGCAGCCTAAACAGGGGCGACGGCTACACCTTC	CASSLNRGDGYTF
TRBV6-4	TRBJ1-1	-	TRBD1	TGTGCCAGCAGTGACGGGCAGGGGGGAACTGAAGCTTTCTTT	CASSDGQGGTEAFF
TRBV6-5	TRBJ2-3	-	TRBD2	TGTGCCAGCAGCCTCGGACTAGCCCGAGATACGCAGTATTTT	CASSLGLARDTQYF
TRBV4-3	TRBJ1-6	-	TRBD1	TGCGCCAGCAGCCCCGGGACAGGGGGCGATAATTCACCCCTCCACTTT	CASSPGTGGDNSPLHF
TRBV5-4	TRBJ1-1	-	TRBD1	TGTGCCAGCAGCCCAGGGGGACAGTTGAACACTGAAGCTTTCTTT	CASSPGGQLNTEAFF
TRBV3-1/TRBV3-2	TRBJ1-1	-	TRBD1	TGTGCCAGCATGCGGGGACAGATGGCTTTCTTT	CASMRGQMAFF
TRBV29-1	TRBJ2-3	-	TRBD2	TGCAGCGTTGGGGGGACTAGCGGGAGGAGCACAGATACGCAGTATTTT	CSVGGTSGRSTDTQYF
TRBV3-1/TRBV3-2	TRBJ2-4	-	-	TGTGCCAGCAGCCCGGGAGGGACAGACAAAAACATTCAGTACTTC	CASSPGGTDKNIQYF
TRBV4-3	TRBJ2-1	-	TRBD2	TGCGCCAGCAGCCAGATCCCGGGACTAGCGGGAGTGGTGGAGCAGTTCTTC	CASSQIPGLAGVVEQFF
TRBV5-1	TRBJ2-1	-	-	TGCGCCAGCAGCTTCGGTCGAGCCCTGTACAATGAGCAGTTCTTC	CASSFGRALYNEQFF
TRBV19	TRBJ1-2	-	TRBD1	TGTGCCAGTAGTAGCGGGACAGGGGGCCTCACGGTCTATGGCTACACCTTC	CASSSGTGGLTVYGYTF
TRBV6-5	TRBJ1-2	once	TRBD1	TGTGCCAGCAGTCCCGGACAGGGAAGCAACTATGGCTACACCTTC	CASSPGQGSNYGYTF
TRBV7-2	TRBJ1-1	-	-	TGTGCCAGCACCCGGACATCACTCCCCCGGGCGGCCATGAACACTGAAGCTTTCTTT	CASTRTSLPRAAMNTEAFF